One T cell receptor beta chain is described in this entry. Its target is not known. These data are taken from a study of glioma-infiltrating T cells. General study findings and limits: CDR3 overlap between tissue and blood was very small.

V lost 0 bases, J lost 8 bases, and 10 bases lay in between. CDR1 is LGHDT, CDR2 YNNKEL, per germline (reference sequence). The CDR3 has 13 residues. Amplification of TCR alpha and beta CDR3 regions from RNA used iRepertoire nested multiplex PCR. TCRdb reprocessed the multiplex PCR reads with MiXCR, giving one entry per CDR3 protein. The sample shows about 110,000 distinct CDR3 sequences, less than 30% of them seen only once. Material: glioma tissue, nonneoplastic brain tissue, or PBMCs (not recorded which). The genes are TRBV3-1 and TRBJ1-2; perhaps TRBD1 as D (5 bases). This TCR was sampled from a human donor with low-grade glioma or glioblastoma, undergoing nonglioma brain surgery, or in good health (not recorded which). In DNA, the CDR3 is TGTGCCAGCAGCCAAGAGCAGGGTGGCGGCTACACCTTC. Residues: CASSQEQGGGYTF.